This T cell receptor (beta chain) emerged from a study of cytomegalovirus exposure and HLA in healthy donors. Study conclusions and caveats: The study put 150 or so TCR beta chains on its list as cytomegalovirus-associated. Upon later analysis, HLA-associated TCR beta chains proved more clonally expanded than other, equally common chains.

About this clone: The antigen remains undetermined.

60 Vbeta and 13 Jbeta primers were used in PCR. Some clones are missing from TCRdb's copy, which holds only in-frame ones; the method was immunoSEQ multiplex PCR. Of about 160,000 clones in the sample, about 80% were seen once. The germline gives CDR1 MGHRA, CDR2 YSYEKL. Trimming pared 0 bases from V and 5 bases from J, leaving 10 bases between. The CDR3 has 15 residues. This sequence was found in a man aged 25-45 years in good health and CMV-seropositive. Sequencing input: PBMCs. The J gene is TRBJ2-2, the V gene TRBV4-1; tentatively, D is TRBD1 (6 bases). This CDR3 is CASSQEWTETGELFF. The DNA for the CDR3 is TGCGCCAGCAGCCAAGAATGGACAGAGACCGGGGAGCTGTTTTTT.